The TCR beta chain under discussion was sequenced for a study of blood T cell repertoires in COVID-19. Study context: Specimens from acute and convalescent COVID-19 originated in the United States, Italy and Spain.

This CDR3 has 13 residues. Looked up from germline, CDR1 is MNHEY and CDR2 is SVGAGI. V shed 6 bases and J shed 1 base, with 9 bases lying between them. Clones were read by immunoSEQ multiplex PCR, and TCRdb kept only the in-frame ones, dropping some. The table includes hundreds of thousands of clones, 70% to 90% detected once. This clone was counted between two and nine times. The sequence was obtained from a woman aged 50 to 60 with COVID-19, enrolled during active disease. The sequencing input was peripheral blood. This sequence joins TRBV6-5 and TRBJ1-1, with a weak D call TRBD1 (5 bases). The CDR3 region has the DNA TGTGCCAGCAGGACAAGGGGGAACACTGAAGCTTTCTTT. Its protein is CASRTRGNTEAFF.